This passage covers 7 T cell receptor beta chains from one sample sequenced in a study of siplizumab effects on memory and regulatory T cells. TCRdb keeps only in-frame clones here, not all; method: immunoSEQ multiplex PCR. The sample contains roughly 100,000 clones, roughly 93% of which appear only once. The sample consisted of CD8+ T cells sorted from blood. The receptor source for this set is a human donor in good health.

The rearrangement joins TRBV6-1 to TRBJ2-1, with TRBD1 identical over 7 bases. The CDR3 has 17 amino acids. CDR1 is MNHNS, CDR2 SASEGT, per germline. The V gene end was trimmed by 0 bases and the J gene end by 8 bases; junction bases not matched to a gene: 13. The CDR3 DNA follows: TGTGCCAGCAGTGAAGCGGCAGGAAGGGGGCTTCGGGATGAGCAGTTCTTC. Its protein product is CASSEAAGRGLRDEQFF.

In this sample, this clone turned up a few times. The chain joins TRBV30 to TRBJ2-2; D gene uncertain. The germline gives CDR1 GTSNPN, CDR2 SVGIG (reference sequence). Trimming stripped 3 bases from V and 4 bases from J, with 9 bases between. This CDR3 is built from 13 residues. The CDR3 sequence: CAWRLFSTGELFF. The CDR3 bases are TGTGCCTGGAGGCTCTTCAGCACCGGGGAGCTGTTTTTT.

This chain joins TRBV6-5 and TRBJ2-1; D tentatively fits TRBD1 or TRBD2 (5 bases each). Trimming left V 6 bases short and J 10 bases short, with 10 bases between. The CDR3 has 11 residues. The germline CDR1 and CDR2 sequences are MNHEY and SVGAGI. The CDR3 loop is CASRVGTEQFF. CDR3 DNA: TGTGCCAGCAGGGTTGGGACCGAGCAGTTCTTC.

This chain connects TRBV11-3 to TRBJ2-7; tentative D call: TRBD1 (6 bases). V lost 4 bases and J 2 bases, leaving 12 bases between the germline ends. CDR3 size: 14 residues. CDR1 and CDR2 from the germline V gene are SGHNT and YENEEA. The CDR3 here is CASSYTGTPYEQYF. For the CDR3, the DNA is TGTGCCAGCAGCTATACCGGGACACCCTACGAGCAGTACTTC.

This chain connects TRBV11-2 to TRBJ2-1; unclear D gene. Trimming stripped 0 bases from V and 0 bases from J, with 9 bases between. There are 16 residues in the CDR3. Germline values: CDR1 SGHAT, CDR2 FQNNGV. As DNA, the CDR3 is TGTGCCAGCAGCTTAGATCGAATGAGCTCCTACAATGAGCAGTTCTTC. Translated: CASSLDRMSSYNEQFF. Full variable domain (outside the CDR3, taken from reference TRBV11-2 and TRBJ2-1): EAGVAQSPRYKIIEKRQSVAFWCNPISGHATLYWYQQILGQGPKLLIQFQNNGVVDDSQLPKDRFSAERLKGVDSTLKIQPAKLEDSAVYLCASSLDRMSSYNEQFFGPGTRLTVL.

This clone was seen a single time. Here the CDR3 reads CASSLELAYEQYF. The CDR3 DNA follows: TGTGCCAGCAGCTTAGAACTAGCATACGAGCAGTACTTC. This chain joins TRBV7-8 and TRBJ2-7, with a possible D match to TRBD2 (6 bases). The CDR3 has 13 amino acids. Trimming pared 1 base from V and 4 bases from J, leaving 8 bases between. The germline V gene encodes CDR1 SGHVS and CDR2 FQNEAQ. Variable domain in full (rest from reference TRBV7-8 and TRBJ2-7): GAGVSQSPRYKVAKRGQDVALRCDPISGHVSLFWYQQALGQGPEFLTYFQNEAQLDKSGLPSDRFFAERPEGSVSTLKIQRTQQEDSAVYLCASSLELAYEQYFGPGTRLTVT.

The chain recombines TRBV18 with TRBJ2-5, with TRBD2 matching over 10 bases. The CDR3 covers 16 residues. Germline V CDR1 and CDR2: KGHSH, LQKENI. The J segment lost 5 bases and the V segment lost 8 bases, leaving 14 bases of the junction unmatched. In DNA form, the CDR3 reads TGTGCCAGCACGGGAACTAGCGGGGTTCTTCGGGAGACCCAGTACTTC. It codes for CASTGTSGVLRETQYF.